The clone carrying this TCR beta chain came up once. Its cognate antigen is unknown. The sample is drawn from a study of OX40 agonist ivuxolimab in advanced cancers. Study-wide findings and caveats: At 0.1 to 3.0 mg/kg, clonal expansion of CD4+ and CD8+ blood T cells had occurred by week 6. Individuals who were partial responders at 0.1-3.0 mg/kg had clonal expansion that ranked among the lowest.

TCRdb's table, derived via immunoSEQ multiplex PCR, lists solely in-frame clones and lacks some. The repertoire holds nearly 60,000 clones, about 81% seen once, with approximately 0.7% in the top ten. V dropped 4 bases and J dropped 0 bases, with 11 bases sitting between them. CDR1 and CDR2 (germline): SQVTM, ANQGSEA. This CDR3 region has 14 residues. V usage is TRBV29-1 and J usage is TRBJ2-3, with TRBD2 as a possible D gene (6 bases). This receptor was taken from an adult with an advanced solid tumor such as melanoma, head and neck, liver or kidney cancer. Material: CD4+ or CD8+ T cells sorted from blood, obtained in a trial of the OX40 agonist ivuxolimab. The CDR3 region is CSVGASVSTDTQYF. The CDR3 DNA follows: TGCAGCGTTGGCGCTAGCGTAAGCACAGATACGCAGTATTTT.